Listed below are T cell receptor beta chains from one sample, sequenced in a study of T cells in Graves' hyperthyroidism and ophthalmopathy. TCRdb processed the multiplex PCR reads anew with MiXCR; each CDR3 protein has one entry. The top ten clones hold around 3.5% of a sample with around 600,000 distinct CDR3 sequences, approximately 15% of them seen once. The sequenced sample consisted of blood. These receptors originate from a woman in her thirties or forties with Graves' ophthalmopathy. Each CDR3 is given with its conserved first and last residue. A D gene is named only where the DNA matches it firmly. Rows may omit the clone size; those that give it use once, few, many or a size class.

clone_size,j_call,cdr3_length,d_call,v_call,cdr3_aa,cdr3_nt
NA,TRBJ2-2,16,TRBD1,TRBV6-1,CASSGDRGRGAGELFF,TGTGCCAGCAGTGGGGACAGGGGTAGGGGAGCCGGGGAGCTGTTCTTT
NA,TRBJ1-6,16,NA,TRBV12-3/TRBV12-4,CASSLGVGGDNSPLHF,TGTGCCAGCAGCCTCGGAGTGGGAGGGGATAATTCACCCCTCCACTTT
many,TRBJ2-3,16,TRBD1,TRBV6-2/TRBV6-3,CASSYSPGQGADTQYF,TGTGCCAGCAGTTACTCGCCGGGACAGGGCGCAGATACGCAGTATTTT
NA,TRBJ1-2,15,TRBD1,TRBV28,CASSLEGQGNYGYTF,TGTGCCAGCAGTTTAGAGGGACAGGGAAACTATGGCTACACCTTC
few,TRBJ2-7,16,NA,TRBV19,CASSIAHSGGVYEQYF,TGTGCCAGTAGTATTGCCCATAGCGGTGGGGTCTACGAGCAGTACTTC
few,TRBJ2-3,13,NA,TRBV6-1,CASSSRFTDTQYF,TGTGCCAGCAGTTCGCGTTTCACAGATACGCAGTATTTT
many,TRBJ1-1,13,NA,TRBV2,CASSDRENTEAFF,TGTGCCAGCAGTGACAGGGAGAACACTGAAGCTTTCTTT
many,TRBJ2-7,16,NA,TRBV2,CASDHIVGQGEYEQYF,TGTGCCAGCGACCACATCGTGGGGCAGGGCGAATACGAGCAGTACTTC
many,TRBJ1-3,13,NA,TRBV30,CAWSRADGNTIYF,TGTGCCTGGTCCAGGGCGGATGGAAACACCATATATTTT
many,TRBJ2-1,13,TRBD2,TRBV2,CASSQTSGNEQFF,TGTGCCAGCAGTCAGACTAGCGGCAATGAGCAGTTCTTC
NA,TRBJ2-1,13,NA,TRBV20-1,CSAPSRGSFEQFF,TGCAGTGCTCCATCCAGGGGATCTTTCGAGCAGTTCTTC
few,TRBJ1-2,12,NA,TRBV20-1,CSASGANYGYTF,TGCAGTGCCTCGGGCGCTAACTATGGCTACACCTTC
many,TRBJ2-7,16,TRBD2,TRBV10-3,CAISESEASGRNEQYF,TGTGCCATCAGTGAGTCGGAAGCTAGCGGGAGGAACGAGCAGTACTTC
few,TRBJ1-6,15,NA,TRBV3-1,CASSQGDRDNSPLHF,TGTGCCAGCAGCCAAGGTGACAGAGATAATTCACCCCTCCACTTT
few,TRBJ2-4,17,TRBD1,TRBV2,CASSRSTIDRVENIQYF,TGTGCCAGCAGTCGCTCCACCATAGACAGGGTTGAAAACATTCAGTACTTC
NA,TRBJ1-1,13,NA,TRBV29-1,CSARGYEDTEAFF,TGCAGCGCCCGAGGTTACGAGGACACTGAAGCTTTCTTT
NA,TRBJ2-5,15,NA,TRBV7-8,CASSILLTDYETQYF,TGTGCCAGTAGTATCCTACTTACAGATTATGAGACCCAGTACTTC
few,TRBJ1-1,16,TRBD1,TRBV5-1,CASRQTYRGRDTEAFF,TGCGCCAGCAGGCAAACCTACAGGGGTCGGGACACTGAAGCTTTCTTT
many,TRBJ2-3,14,NA,TRBV7-9,CASSFSTSTDTQYF,TGTGCCAGCAGCTTTTCTACCAGCACAGATACGCAGTATTTT
NA,TRBJ2-4,12,TRBD1,TRBV29-1,CSVDRGRGIQYF,TGCAGCGTGGACAGGGGGCGCGGCATTCAGTACTTC
few,TRBJ1-2,14,NA,TRBV5-6,CASSLLDSNYGYTF,TGTGCCAGCAGCTTGTTGGATTCTAACTATGGCTACACCTTC
many,TRBJ1-1,11,NA,TRBV30,CALGGDTEAFF,TGTGCTTTGGGTGGGGACACTGAAGCTTTCTTT
many,TRBJ1-6,15,NA,TRBV12-3/TRBV12-4,CASSLRRRQDSPLHF,TGTGCCAGCAGTTTAAGGAGGCGACAGGATTCACCCCTCCACTTT
many,TRBJ2-7,14,NA,TRBV20-1,CSATGPREPYEQYF,TGCAGTGCTACGGGCCCACGAGAGCCCTACGAGCAGTACTTC
many,TRBJ2-1,12,NA,TRBV30,CAWSVRGNEQFF,TGTGCCTGGAGTGTAAGAGGCAATGAGCAGTTCTTC
NA,TRBJ2-3,17,NA,TRBV20-1,CSARDWGGAGSTDTQYF,TGCAGTGCTAGAGATTGGGGGGGGGCGGGCAGCACAGATACGCAGTATTTT
few,TRBJ2-2,15,NA,TRBV27,CASSVGTTNTGELFF,TGTGCCAGCAGTGTAGGGACAACGAACACCGGGGAGCTGTTTTTT
many,TRBJ2-7,11,NA,TRBV2,CASSTVREQYF,TGTGCCAGCAGTACTGTACGCGAGCAGTACTTC
once,TRBJ2-3,14,NA,TRBV7-3,CASSLSPQEDTQYF,TGTGCCAGCAGCTTATCCCCTCAGGAAGATACGCAGTATTTT
many,TRBJ2-5,14,NA,TRBV2,CASSDFSRKETQYF,TGTGCCAGCAGTGACTTTTCCAGGAAAGAGACCCAGTACTTC
many,TRBJ1-2,16,TRBD1,TRBV5-1,CASRAATGRTNYGYTF,TGCGCCAGCAGGGCTGCGACAGGGAGGACTAACTATGGCTACACCTTC
few,TRBJ2-7,15,TRBD1,TRBV9,CASSVLPGQEYEQYF,TGTGCCAGCAGCGTATTACCGGGACAGGAATACGAGCAGTACTTC
NA,TRBJ2-7,13,NA,TRBV9,CASINRASYEQYF,TGTGCCAGCATTAACAGGGCCTCCTACGAGCAGTACTTC
many,TRBJ1-1,13,NA,TRBV12-3/TRBV12-4,CASSWGGPTEAFF,TGTGCCAGCAGTTGGGGGGGTCCCACTGAAGCTTTCTTT
many,TRBJ1-1,15,NA,TRBV20-1,CSARDLRGMNTEAFF,TGCAGTGCTAGAGATCTCAGGGGAATGAACACTGAAGCTTTCTTT
few,TRBJ1-6,12,NA,TRBV12-3/TRBV12-4,CASSFRDSPLHF,TGTGCCAGCAGTTTCCGGGACTCACCCCTCCACTTT
many,TRBJ2-2,15,TRBD1,TRBV12-3/TRBV12-4,CASSPGQGRSGELFF,TGTGCCAGCAGCCCGGGACAGGGACGGTCCGGGGAGCTGTTTTTT
many,TRBJ2-7,14,NA,TRBV2,CASSGYGSSYEQYF,TGTGCCAGCAGTGGTTACGGCAGCTCCTACGAGCAGTACTTC
many,TRBJ2-3,15,NA,TRBV28,CASRWNRRVMDTQYF,TGTGCCAGCAGGTGGAACAGGAGGGTAATGGATACGCAGTATTTT
many,TRBJ2-2,13,NA,TRBV5-1,CASSLVGTGELFF,TGTGCCAGCAGCTTAGTTGGGACCGGGGAGCTGTTTTTT
many,TRBJ1-1,14,NA,TRBV7-9,CASSLLQKNTEAFF,TGTGCCAGCAGCTTATTACAAAAGAACACTGAAGCTTTCTTT
few,TRBJ1-6,15,TRBD1,TRBV10-3,CAISDGGQGNSPLHF,TGTGCCATCAGCGACGGGGGACAGGGGAATTCACCCCTCCACTTT